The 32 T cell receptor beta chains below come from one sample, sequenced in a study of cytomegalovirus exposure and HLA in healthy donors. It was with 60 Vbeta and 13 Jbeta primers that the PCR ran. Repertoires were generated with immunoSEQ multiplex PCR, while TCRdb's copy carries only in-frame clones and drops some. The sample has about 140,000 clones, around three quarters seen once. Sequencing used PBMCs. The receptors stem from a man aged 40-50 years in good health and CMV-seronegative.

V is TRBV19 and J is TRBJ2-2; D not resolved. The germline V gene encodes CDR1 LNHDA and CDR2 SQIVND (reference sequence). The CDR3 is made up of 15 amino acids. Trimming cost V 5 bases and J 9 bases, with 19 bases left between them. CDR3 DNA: TGTGCCAGTAGTTCGGGTACTTTTTCATCTTGGGAGCTGTTTTTT. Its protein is CASSSGTFSSWELFF.

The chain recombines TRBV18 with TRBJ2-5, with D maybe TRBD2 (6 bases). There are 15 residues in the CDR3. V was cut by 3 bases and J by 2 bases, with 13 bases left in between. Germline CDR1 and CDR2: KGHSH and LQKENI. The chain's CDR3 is CASSPVSGSQETQYF. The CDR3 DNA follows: TGTGCCAGCTCACCGGTTTCCGGGAGTCAAGAGACCCAGTACTTC.

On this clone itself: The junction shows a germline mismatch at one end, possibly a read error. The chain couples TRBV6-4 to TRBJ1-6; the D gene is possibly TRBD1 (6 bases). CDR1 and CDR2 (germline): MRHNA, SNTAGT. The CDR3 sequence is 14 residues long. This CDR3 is CASSRDTYNSPLHF. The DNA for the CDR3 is TGTGCCAGCAGCCGGGACACCTACAATTCACCCCTCCACTTT.

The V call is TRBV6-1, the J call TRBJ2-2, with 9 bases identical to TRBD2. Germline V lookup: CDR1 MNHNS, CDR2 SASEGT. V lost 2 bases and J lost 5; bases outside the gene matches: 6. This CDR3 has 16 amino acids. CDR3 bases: TGTGCCAGCAGTGAAATCGCGGGGGGGGTTACCGGGGAGCTGTTTTTT. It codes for CASSEIAGGVTGELFF.

This CDR3 reads CAWSVGGSSYNEQFF. The CDR3 DNA is TGTGCCTGGAGTGTAGGCGGGAGCTCCTACAATGAGCAGTTCTTC. The chain carries TRBV30 and TRBJ2-1, with TRBD2 matching over 7 bases. Germline CDR1 GTSNPN, CDR2 SVGIG (reference sequence). CDR3 length equals 15 residues. V shed 0 bases, J shed 0 bases, and the junction held 2 bases outside the gene matches.

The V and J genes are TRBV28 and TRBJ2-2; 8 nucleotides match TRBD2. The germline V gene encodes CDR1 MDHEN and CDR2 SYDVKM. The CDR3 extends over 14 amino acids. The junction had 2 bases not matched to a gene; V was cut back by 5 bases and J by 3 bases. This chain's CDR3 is CASSRREDTGELFF. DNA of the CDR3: TGTGCCAGCAGTCGGCGGGAGGACACCGGGGAGCTGTTTTTT.

CDR3 sequence: CASSPRGGAETQYF. CDR3 DNA sequence: TGCGCCAGCAGCCCACGGGGGGGGGCAGAGACCCAGTACTTC. The rearrangement joins TRBV4-1 to TRBJ2-5; 8 nucleotides line up with TRBD2. The V gene end was trimmed by 4 bases and the J gene end by 4 bases; junction bases not matched to a gene: 5. Germline loops: CDR1 MGHRA, CDR2 YSYEKL. The CDR3 extends over 14 amino acids.

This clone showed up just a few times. DNA for the CDR3: TGTGCCAGAAGGGGACTAGTAGGGACCCAGTACTTC. It translates to CARRGLVGTQYF. The rearrangement links TRBV2 to TRBJ2-5; TRBD2 agrees at 8 bases. Germline lookup yields CDR1 SNHLY and CDR2 FYNNEI. The CDR3 runs 12 residues. V shed 9 bases and J 7 bases; nucleotides not matched to a gene: 7.

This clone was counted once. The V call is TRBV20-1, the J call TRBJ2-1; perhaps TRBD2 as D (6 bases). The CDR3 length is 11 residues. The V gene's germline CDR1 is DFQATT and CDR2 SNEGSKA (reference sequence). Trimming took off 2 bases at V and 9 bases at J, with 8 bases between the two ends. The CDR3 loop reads CSARPGGEQFF. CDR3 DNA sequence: TGCAGTGCTAGACCCGGGGGTGAGCAGTTCTTC.

This CDR3 is CASSLMRDSSNQPQHF. For the CDR3, the DNA is TGTGCCAGCAGCTTAATGCGGGACAGTAGCAATCAGCCCCAGCATTTT. This chain connects TRBV7-7 to TRBJ1-5, with 7 bases aligning to TRBD1. V trimming: 2 bases; J trimming: 0 bases; junction bases outside the gene matches: 4. The CDR3 loop spans 16 amino acids. The germline CDR1 and CDR2 sequences are SSHAT and FNYEAQ (reference sequence).

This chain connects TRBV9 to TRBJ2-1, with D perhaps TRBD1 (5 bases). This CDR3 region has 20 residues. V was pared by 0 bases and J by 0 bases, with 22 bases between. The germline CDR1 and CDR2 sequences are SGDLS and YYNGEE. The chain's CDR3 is CASSVGIGVWGAASYNEQFF. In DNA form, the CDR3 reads TGTGCCAGCAGCGTAGGTATTGGGGTCTGGGGCGCCGCCTCCTACAATGAGCAGTTCTTC.

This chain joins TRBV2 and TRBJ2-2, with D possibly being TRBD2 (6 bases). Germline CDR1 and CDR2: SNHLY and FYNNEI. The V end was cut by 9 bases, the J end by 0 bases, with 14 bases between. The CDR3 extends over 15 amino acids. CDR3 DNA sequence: TGTGCCAGAACCCCCCCTAGCGCGAACACCGGGGAGCTGTTTTTT. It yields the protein CARTPPSANTGELFF.

The CDR3 protein is CASSGRWERGTDTQYF. The DNA for the CDR3 is TGTGCCAGCAGTGGAAGGTGGGAGAGAGGCACAGATACGCAGTATTTT. The J gene is TRBJ2-3, the V gene TRBV2; D perhaps matches TRBD2 (5 bases). Between the trimmed V and J ends, which lost 4 bases and 1 base, there was a span of 15 bases. The germline V gene has CDR1 SNHLY and CDR2 FYNNEI. The CDR3 sequence is 16 residues long.

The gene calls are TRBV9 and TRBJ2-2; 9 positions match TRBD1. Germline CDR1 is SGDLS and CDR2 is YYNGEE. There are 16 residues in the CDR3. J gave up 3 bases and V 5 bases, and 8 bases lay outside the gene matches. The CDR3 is CASSDRGIPYTGELFF. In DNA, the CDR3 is TGTGCCAGCAGTGACAGGGGGATCCCTTACACCGGGGAGCTGTTTTTT.

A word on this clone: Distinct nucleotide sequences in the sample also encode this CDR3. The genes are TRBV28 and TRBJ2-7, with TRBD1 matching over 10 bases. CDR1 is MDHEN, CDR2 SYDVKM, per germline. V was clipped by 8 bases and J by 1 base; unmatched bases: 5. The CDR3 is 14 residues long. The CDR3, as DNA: TGTGCCAGCCCTTCGGGACAGGGGTCCTACGAGCAGTACTTC. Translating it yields CASPSGQGSYEQYF.

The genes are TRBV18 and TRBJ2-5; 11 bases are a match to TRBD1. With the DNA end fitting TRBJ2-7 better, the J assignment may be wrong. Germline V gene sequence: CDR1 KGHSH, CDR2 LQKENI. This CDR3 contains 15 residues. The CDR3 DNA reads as TGTGCCAGCTCAACGGGGGGGACAGGGGGCTACGAGCAGTACTTC. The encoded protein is CASSTGGTGGYEQYF.

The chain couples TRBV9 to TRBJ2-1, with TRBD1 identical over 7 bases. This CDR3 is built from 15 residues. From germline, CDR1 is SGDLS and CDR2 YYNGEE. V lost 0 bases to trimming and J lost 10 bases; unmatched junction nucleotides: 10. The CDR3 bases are TGTGCCAGCAGCGTAGTCACAGGGGCCATGGGGGAGCAGTTCTTC. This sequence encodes CASSVVTGAMGEQFF.

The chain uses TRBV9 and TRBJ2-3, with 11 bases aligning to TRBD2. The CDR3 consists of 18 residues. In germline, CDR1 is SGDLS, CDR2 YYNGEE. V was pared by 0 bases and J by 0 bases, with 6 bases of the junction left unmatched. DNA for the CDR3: TGTGCCAGCAGCGTAGATACTAGCGGGAGTATTAGCACAGATACGCAGTATTTT. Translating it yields CASSVDTSGSISTDTQYF. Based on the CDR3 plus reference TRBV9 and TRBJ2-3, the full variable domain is DSGVTQTPKHLITATGQRVTLRCSPRSGDLSVYWYQQSLDQGLQFLIQYYNGEERAKGNILERFSAQQFPDLHSELNLSSLELGDSALYFCASSVDTSGSISTDTQYFGPGTRLTVL.

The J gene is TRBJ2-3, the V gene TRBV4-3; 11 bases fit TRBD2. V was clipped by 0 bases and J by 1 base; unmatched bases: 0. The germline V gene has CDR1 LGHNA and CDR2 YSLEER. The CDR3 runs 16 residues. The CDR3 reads CASSQELAGGTDTQYF. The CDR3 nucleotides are TGCGCCAGCAGCCAAGAACTAGCGGGGGGCACAGATACGCAGTATTTT.

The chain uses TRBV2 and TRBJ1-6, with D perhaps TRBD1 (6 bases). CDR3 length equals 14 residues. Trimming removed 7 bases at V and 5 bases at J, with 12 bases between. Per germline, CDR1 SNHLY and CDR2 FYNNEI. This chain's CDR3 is CASIGQLNNSPLHF. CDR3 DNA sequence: TGTGCCAGCATCGGACAGCTTAATAATTCACCCCTCCACTTT. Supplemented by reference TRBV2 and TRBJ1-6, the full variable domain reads EPEVTQTPSHQVTQMGQEVILRCVPISNHLYFYWYRQILGQKVEFLVSFYNNEISEKSEIFDDQFSVERPDGSNFTLKIRSTKLEDSAMYFCASIGQLNNSPLHFGNGTRLTVT.

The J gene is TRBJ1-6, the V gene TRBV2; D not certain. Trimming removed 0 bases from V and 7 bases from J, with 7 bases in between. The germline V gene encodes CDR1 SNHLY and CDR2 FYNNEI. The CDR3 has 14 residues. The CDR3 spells CASSEAYLNSPLHF. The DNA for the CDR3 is TGTGCCAGCAGTGAAGCCTACTTGAATTCACCCCTCCACTTT.

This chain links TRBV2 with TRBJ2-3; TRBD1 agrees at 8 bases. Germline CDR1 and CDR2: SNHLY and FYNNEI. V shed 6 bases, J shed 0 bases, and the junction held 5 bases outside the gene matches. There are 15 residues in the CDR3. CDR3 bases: TGTGCCAGCAGGCAGGGGGCGATTAGCACAGATACGCAGTATTTT. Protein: CASRQGAISTDTQYF.

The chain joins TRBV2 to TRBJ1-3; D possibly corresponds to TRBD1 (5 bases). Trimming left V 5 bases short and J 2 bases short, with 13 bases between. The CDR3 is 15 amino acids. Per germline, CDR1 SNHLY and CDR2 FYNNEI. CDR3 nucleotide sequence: TGTGCCAGCAGTAGTGGAACAGGTACTGGAAACACCATATATTTT. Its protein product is CASSSGTGTGNTIYF.

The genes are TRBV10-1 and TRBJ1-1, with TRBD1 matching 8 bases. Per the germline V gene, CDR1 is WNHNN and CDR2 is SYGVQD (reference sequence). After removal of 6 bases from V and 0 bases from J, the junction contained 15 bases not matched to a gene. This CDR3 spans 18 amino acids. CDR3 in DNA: TGCGCCAGCAGCGCGGGAACAGGGGGGGTTTGGGTGAACACTGAAGCTTTCTTT. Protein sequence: CASSAGTGGVWVNTEAFF.

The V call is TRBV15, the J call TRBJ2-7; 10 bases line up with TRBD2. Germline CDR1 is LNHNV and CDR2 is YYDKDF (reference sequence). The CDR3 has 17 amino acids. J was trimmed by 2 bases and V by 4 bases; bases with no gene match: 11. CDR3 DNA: TGTGCCACCAGCAACACCAAGGGACTAGCGAACCCCTACGAGCAGTACTTC. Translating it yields CATSNTKGLANPYEQYF.

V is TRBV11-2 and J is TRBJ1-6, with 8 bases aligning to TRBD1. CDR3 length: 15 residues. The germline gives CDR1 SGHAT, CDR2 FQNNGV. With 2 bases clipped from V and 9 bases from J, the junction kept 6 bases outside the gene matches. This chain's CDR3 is CASSLITGGGSPLHF. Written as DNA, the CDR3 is TGTGCCAGCAGCTTAATCACAGGGGGTGGTTCACCCCTCCACTTT. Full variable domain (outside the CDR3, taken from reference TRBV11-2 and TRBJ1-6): EAGVAQSPRYKIIEKRQSVAFWCNPISGHATLYWYQQILGQGPKLLIQFQNNGVVDDSQLPKDRFSAERLKGVDSTLKIQPAKLEDSAVYLCASSLITGGGSPLHFGNGTRLTVT.

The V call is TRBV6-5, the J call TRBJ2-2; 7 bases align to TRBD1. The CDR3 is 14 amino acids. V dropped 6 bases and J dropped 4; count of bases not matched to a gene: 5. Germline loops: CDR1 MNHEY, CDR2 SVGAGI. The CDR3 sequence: CASRRGPGTGELFF. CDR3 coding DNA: TGTGCCAGCAGGAGGGGGCCGGGCACCGGGGAGCTGTTTTTT.

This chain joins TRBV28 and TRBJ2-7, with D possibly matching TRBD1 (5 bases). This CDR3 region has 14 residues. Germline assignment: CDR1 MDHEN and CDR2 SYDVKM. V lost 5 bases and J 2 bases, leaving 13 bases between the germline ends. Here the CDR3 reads CASSTRTRPYEQYF. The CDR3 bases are TGTGCCAGCAGTACCCGGACAAGGCCCTACGAGCAGTACTTC. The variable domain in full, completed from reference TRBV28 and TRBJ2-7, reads DVKVTQSSRYLVKRTGEKVFLECVQDMDHENMFWYRQDPGLGLRLIYFSYDVKMKEKGDIPEGYSVSREKKERFSLILESASTNQTSMYLCASSTRTRPYEQYFGPGTRLTVT.

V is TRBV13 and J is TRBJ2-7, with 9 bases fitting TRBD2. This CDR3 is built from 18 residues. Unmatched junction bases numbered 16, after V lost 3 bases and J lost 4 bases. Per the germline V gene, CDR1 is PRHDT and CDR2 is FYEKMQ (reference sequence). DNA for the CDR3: TGTGCCAGCAGCTTCGGGGGAGCGGGAGGAGAACAGGCGTACGAGCAGTACTTC. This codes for CASSFGGAGGEQAYEQYF.

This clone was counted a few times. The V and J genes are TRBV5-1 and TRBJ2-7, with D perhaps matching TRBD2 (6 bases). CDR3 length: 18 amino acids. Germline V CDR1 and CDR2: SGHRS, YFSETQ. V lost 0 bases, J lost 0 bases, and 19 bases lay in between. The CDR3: CASSLARIAVASSYEQYF. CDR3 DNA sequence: TGCGCCAGCAGCTTGGCCCGAATAGCGGTTGCAAGCTCCTACGAGCAGTACTTC.

The chain's CDR3 is CASSQDLRGPPYEQYF. The CDR3 nucleotides read TGTGCCAGCAGCCAAGATCTAAGGGGGCCACCCTACGAGCAGTACTTC. The chain has TRBV14 and TRBJ2-7, with 7 bases identical to TRBD1. This CDR3 is built from 16 residues. J lost 2 bases, V lost 0 bases, and 7 bases had no gene match. Per the germline V gene, CDR1 is SGHDN and CDR2 is FVKESK.

DNA for the CDR3: TGTGCCAGCAGCCCCGAGACAGGAGGCTACCCCGGGGAGCTGTTTTTT. Protein product: CASSPETGGYPGELFF. The genes are TRBV7-3 and TRBJ2-2; weak D call: TRBD1 (6 bases). Germline V lookup: CDR1 SGHTA, CDR2 FQGTGA. The CDR3 spans 16 residues. Between the trimmed V and J ends, which lost 5 bases and 6 bases, there was a span of 19 bases.